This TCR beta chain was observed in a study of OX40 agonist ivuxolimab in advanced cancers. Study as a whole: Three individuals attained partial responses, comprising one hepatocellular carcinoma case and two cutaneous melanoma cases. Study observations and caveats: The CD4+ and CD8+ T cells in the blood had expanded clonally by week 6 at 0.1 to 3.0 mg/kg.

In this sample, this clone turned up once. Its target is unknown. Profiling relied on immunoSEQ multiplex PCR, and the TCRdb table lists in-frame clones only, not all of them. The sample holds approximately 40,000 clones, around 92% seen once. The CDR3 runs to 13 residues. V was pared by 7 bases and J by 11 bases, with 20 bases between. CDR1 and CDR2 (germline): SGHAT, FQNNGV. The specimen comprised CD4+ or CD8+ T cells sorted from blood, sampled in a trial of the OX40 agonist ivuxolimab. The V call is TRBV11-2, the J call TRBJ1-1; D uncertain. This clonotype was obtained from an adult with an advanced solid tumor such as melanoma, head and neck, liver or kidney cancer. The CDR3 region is CASTFIGGQRAFF. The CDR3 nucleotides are TGTGCCAGCACCTTCATCGGTGGCCAGAGGGCTTTCTTT.